This TCR beta chain was recorded in a study of vaccination effects on CD4 cells after COVID-19. Whole-study context: Culturing of under 2.5 million PBMC per well took place with 8.5 to 10 IU/ml IL-2 and 10 ug/ml peptides.

Investigators separated out CD4+ T cells once less than 11 days of culture had passed. The vaccine given was either BNT162b2 or mRNA-1273, in two doses. Each culture had half its medium swapped for IL-2 medium on days 3 and 7. V gave up 6 bases and J gave up 6 bases; unmatched junction bases: 9. Germline CDR1 reads ENHRY; CDR2 reads SYGVKD. The CDR3 runs 14 residues. TCRdb's copy holds only in-frame clones and misses some; the assay was immunoSEQ multiplex PCR. The sample has around 66,000 clones, just under 75% seen once. Broader study findings: In the study, convalescent patients were few, and early post-infection timepoints were absent.

Regarding this clone: Its target is not known.

Sequencing was performed on CD4+ T cells from PBMCs cultured without peptide, taken after COVID-19 vaccination. The origin of this receptor is a human donor who received a COVID-19 vaccine. The chain is built from TRBV10-3 and TRBJ2-3; 7 bases are a match to TRBD1. This chain's CDR3 is CAIRGTGVVDTQYF. The CDR3 DNA sequence: TGTGCCATCAGGGGTACAGGGGTGGTCGATACGCAGTATTTT.